These T cell receptor beta chains were read from a single sample in a study of identifying expanded T cells in peripheral blood. TCRdb keeps only in-frame clones here, not all; method: immunoSEQ multiplex PCR. This repertoire shows under 150,000 clones, approximately 86% found once; its top ten account for about 8%. Input material: blood. These receptors came from a person aged 18 to 70 in good health. CDR3s include the opening cysteine and the closing phenylalanine or tryptophan. The D gene is left open where the match is weak. Rows may omit the clone size; those that give it use once, few, many or a size class.

j_gene | v_gene | d_gene | abundance | CDR3aa | CDR3nt
TRBJ2-7 | TRBV6-5 | - | - | CASSFTRSAYEQYF | TGTGCCAGCAGTTTTACGAGGTCAGCCTACGAGCAGTACTTC
TRBJ2-7 | TRBV28 | - | - | CASSFYGGSYEQYF | TGTGCCAGCAGTTTTTATGGGGGCTCCTACGAGCAGTACTTC
TRBJ2-7 | TRBV7-9 | - | - | CATSRAGAYEQYF | TGTGCCACCTCGAGAGCAGGGGCCTACGAGCAGTACTTC
TRBJ2-3 | TRBV1 | - | once | CTSSQVSVSTDTQYF | TGCACCAGCAGCCAGGTATCTGTTAGCACAGATACGCAGTATTTT
TRBJ2-1 | TRBV6-1 | TRBD2 | - | CASSTLAGSYNEQFF | TGTGCCAGCAGTACCCTAGCGGGATCATACAATGAGCAGTTCTTC
TRBJ2-3 | TRBV5-1 | - | - | CASSLPSTDTQYF | TGCGCCAGCAGCCTGCCTAGCACAGATACGCAGTATTTT
TRBJ2-3 | TRBV10-3 | - | - | CAISETDTQYF | TGTGCCATCAGTGAGACCGATACGCAGTATTTT
TRBJ2-7 | TRBV27 | TRBD1 | - | CASSHLDRVGYEQYF | TGTGCCAGCAGTCACCTGGACAGGGTCGGCTACGAGCAGTACTTC
TRBJ2-1 | TRBV29-1 | TRBD2 | - | CSVVGLAYNEQFF | TGCAGCGTTGTGGGACTAGCATACAATGAGCAGTTCTTC
TRBJ1-3 | TRBV10-3 | - | once | CAIGGFGNTIYF | TGTGCCATCGGGGGATTCGGAAACACCATATATTTT
TRBJ2-6 | TRBV9 | - | - | CASSVGNSGANVLTF | TGTGCCAGCAGCGTAGGGAACTCTGGGGCCAACGTCCTGACTTTC
TRBJ2-7 | TRBV19 | - | - | CASRRNYEQYF | TGTGCCAGTAGGAGGAACTACGAGCAGTACTTC
TRBJ2-5 | TRBV18 | - | - | CASSPSPYQETQYF | TGTGCCAGCTCACCAAGCCCGTACCAAGAGACCCAGTACTTC
TRBJ1-5 | TRBV19 | - | - | CASSISNQPQHF | TGTGCCAGTAGTATCAGCAATCAGCCCCAGCATTTT
TRBJ1-5 | TRBV19 | TRBD1 | - | CASSRTGNSRPQHF | TGTGCCAGTAGCCGGACAGGGAATAGTAGGCCCCAGCATTTT
TRBJ2-1 | TRBV27 | TRBD2 | - | CASSLLRGAGEQFF | TGTGCCAGCAGTTTATTGCGGGGGGCGGGGGAGCAGTTCTTC
TRBJ2-1 | TRBV9 | - | - | CASSVGGREGWNEQFF | TGTGCCAGCAGCGTAGGTGGCAGGGAAGGGTGGAATGAGCAGTTCTTC
TRBJ2-7 | TRBV19 | - | - | CASSKQGGSYEQYF | TGTGCCAGTAGTAAACAGGGTGGGTCCTACGAGCAGTACTTC
TRBJ2-5 | TRBV7-2 | - | - | CASSYPGVKETQYF | TGTGCCAGCAGCTACCCGGGGGTGAAAGAGACCCAGTACTTC
TRBJ2-7 | TRBV11-3 | TRBD1 | - | CASSLRQGKSLHYEQYF | TGTGCCAGCAGCTTACGACAGGGTAAATCTCTCCATTACGAGCAGTACTTC
TRBJ2-1 | TRBV5-6 | - | - | CASSSTYVRWWEQFF | TGTGCCAGCAGCTCCACCTACGTCCGGTGGTGGGAGCAGTTCTTC
TRBJ2-2 | TRBV5-1 | - | once | CASRSAQNTGELFF | TGCGCCAGCAGGTCAGCACAGAACACCGGGGAGCTGTTTTTT